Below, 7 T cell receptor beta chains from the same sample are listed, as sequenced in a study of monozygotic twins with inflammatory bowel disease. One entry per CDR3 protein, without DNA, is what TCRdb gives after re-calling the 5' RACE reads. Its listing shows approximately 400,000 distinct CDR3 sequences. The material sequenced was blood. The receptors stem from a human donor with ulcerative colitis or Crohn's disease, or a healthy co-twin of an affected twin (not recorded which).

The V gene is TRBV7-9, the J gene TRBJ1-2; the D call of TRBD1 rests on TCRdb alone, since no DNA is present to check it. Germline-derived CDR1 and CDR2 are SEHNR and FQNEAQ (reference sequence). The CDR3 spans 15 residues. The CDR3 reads CASSLDRAPNYGYTF.

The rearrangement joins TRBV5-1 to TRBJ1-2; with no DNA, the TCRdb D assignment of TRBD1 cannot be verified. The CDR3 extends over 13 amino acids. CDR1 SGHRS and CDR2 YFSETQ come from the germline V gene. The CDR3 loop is CASSKGGNYGYTF.

CDR3 protein: CASSPPPRTGRFSSGANVLTF. The chain carries TRBV18 and TRBJ2-6; TCRdb reports TRBD1, a call that lacks DNA to check it against. The length of the CDR3 is 21 residues. The V gene's germline CDR1 is KGHSH and CDR2 LQKENI.

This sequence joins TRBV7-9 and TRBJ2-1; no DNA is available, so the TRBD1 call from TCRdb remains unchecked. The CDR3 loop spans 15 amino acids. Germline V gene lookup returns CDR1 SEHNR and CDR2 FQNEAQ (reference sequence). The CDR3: CASSLTGQGRNEQFF.

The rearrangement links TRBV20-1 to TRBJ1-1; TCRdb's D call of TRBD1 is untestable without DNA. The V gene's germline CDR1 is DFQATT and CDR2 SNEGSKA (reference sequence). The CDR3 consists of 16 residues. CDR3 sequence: CSAPRTGGKVNTEAFF.

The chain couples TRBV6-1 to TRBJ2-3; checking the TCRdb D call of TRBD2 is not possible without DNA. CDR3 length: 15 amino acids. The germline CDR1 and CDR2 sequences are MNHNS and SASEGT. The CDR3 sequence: CASRPSGGLTDTQYF.

This chain's CDR3 is CASSSLPSGSGTDTQYF. V usage is TRBV7-2 and J usage is TRBJ2-3; the TCRdb call, TRBD2, lacks DNA for checking. The V gene's germline CDR1 is SGHTA and CDR2 FQGNSA. This CDR3 spans 17 amino acids.